The 26 T cell receptor beta chains below were found in one sample sequenced in a study of identifying expanded T cells in peripheral blood. Sequencing was performed with immunoSEQ multiplex PCR; in TCRdb, only in-frame clones are kept and a portion is missing. The table records approximately 120,000 clones, about 87% of them present only once. The source material was blood. These receptors originate from a person aged 18 to 75 in good health.

This chain links TRBV27 with TRBJ2-5, with D tentatively TRBD1 (6 bases). The V and J ends lost 6 bases and 5 bases respectively, with 13 bases between them. This CDR3 region has 13 residues. Germline V gene sequence: CDR1 MNHEY, CDR2 SMNVEV (reference sequence). CDR3 bases: TGTGCCAGCAGCCACAGGGATGGGGAGACCCAGTACTTC. It translates to CASSHRDGETQYF.

The rearrangement uses TRBV7-2 and TRBJ2-7, with D maybe TRBD2 (5 bases). This CDR3 has 14 amino acids. V was cut by 0 bases and J by 2 bases, with 8 bases left in between. CDR1 is SGHTA, CDR2 FQGNSA, per germline. The CDR3 sequence is CASSLAAEPYEQYF. The CDR3 DNA follows: TGTGCCAGCAGCTTAGCAGCGGAACCCTACGAGCAGTACTTC.

The chain couples TRBV7-2 to TRBJ2-1; 10 bases are shared with TRBD2. The germline V gene encodes CDR1 SGHTA and CDR2 FQGNSA. The CDR3 sequence is 18 residues long. V lost 3 bases and J lost 4; bases outside the gene matches: 12. The CDR3 DNA reads as TGTGCCAGCAGCTTGGCGGGAGTAGCGGGAGGATTTTACAATGAGCAGTTCTTC. Protein product: CASSLAGVAGGFYNEQFF.

This clone was seen once. This chain joins TRBV7-7 and TRBJ1-3; D is ambiguous. The CDR3 has 13 residues. Germline assignment: CDR1 SSHAT and CDR2 FNYEAQ (reference sequence). Trimming stripped 4 bases from V and 14 bases from J, with 18 bases between. CDR3 bases: TGTGCCAGCAGCTCGGCGGCCCACGTAGATTTATATTTT. Translation: CASSSAAHVDLYF.

The rearrangement uses TRBV7-9 and TRBJ2-3; the D gene could be TRBD1 or TRBD2 (5 bases each). This CDR3 region has 13 residues. V lost 6 bases, J lost 6 bases, and 13 bases lay in between. The germline gives CDR1 SEHNR, CDR2 FQNEAQ (reference sequence). DNA of the CDR3: TGTGCCAGCAGGCCCGGGGCCCCCGATACGCAGTATTTT. Translating gives CASRPGAPDTQYF.

The rearrangement uses TRBV28 and TRBJ1-1, with TRBD1 as a possible D gene (5 bases). CDR3 size: 17 residues. The V and J ends lost 6 bases and 2 bases respectively, with 22 bases between them. Germline CDR1 is MDHEN and CDR2 is SYDVKM. The CDR3 reads CASSSKTGTAFNTEAFF. The CDR3 region has the DNA TGTGCCAGCAGCTCGAAGACCGGGACGGCCTTCAACACTGAAGCTTTCTTT.

This clone showed up just once. This sequence joins TRBV11-2 and TRBJ2-1; perhaps TRBD1 as D (5 bases). The CDR3 contains 16 residues. The V gene's germline CDR1 is SGHAT and CDR2 FQNNGV. Deletions cut 1 base from V and 5 bases from J, with 15 bases between. The CDR3 region is CASSLVLGRANNEQFF. DNA for the CDR3: TGTGCCAGCAGCTTAGTTTTGGGCAGGGCCAACAATGAGCAGTTCTTC.

V is TRBV19 and J is TRBJ1-1; D unresolved. The CDR3 loop spans 13 amino acids. The V and J ends lost 7 bases and 3 bases respectively, with 12 bases between them. From germline, CDR1 is LNHDA and CDR2 SQIVND (reference sequence). CDR3: CASKEGTHTEAFF. CDR3 bases: TGTGCCAGTAAGGAGGGAACGCACACTGAAGCTTTCTTT.

This clone came up once. The rearrangement joins TRBV7-2 to TRBJ2-1; no firm D call. V was cut by 0 bases and J by 9 bases, with 3 bases left in between. The CDR3 totals 11 residues. CDR1 and CDR2 (germline): SGHTA, FQGNSA. The CDR3 coding sequence is TGTGCCAGCAGCTTAGCCAGTGAGCAGTTCTTC. Its protein product is CASSLASEQFF.

J is TRBJ2-2 and V is TRBV9; weak D call: TRBD1 (6 bases). The CDR3 sequence is 17 residues long. The germline V gene has CDR1 SGDLS and CDR2 YYNGEE. The V and J ends lost 2 bases and 2 bases respectively, with 16 bases between them. The CDR3 DNA reads as TGTGCCAGCAGCGTCGTTGAGGGGGTCGCTAACACCGGGGAGCTGTTTTTT. It is translated as CASSVVEGVANTGELFF.

The rearrangement uses TRBV2 and TRBJ2-7; D gene uncertain. CDR1 SNHLY and CDR2 FYNNEI come from the germline V gene. Between the trimmed V and J ends, which lost 1 base and 6 bases, there was a span of 7 bases. The CDR3 is 12 amino acids. This CDR3 reads CASSEEVGEQYF. CDR3 sequence (DNA): TGTGCCAGCAGTGAAGAGGTAGGCGAGCAGTACTTC.

The J gene is TRBJ2-5, the V gene TRBV19; 9 bases fit TRBD2. Unmatched junction bases numbered 10, after V lost 3 bases and J lost 5 bases. Per germline, CDR1 LNHDA and CDR2 SQIVND (reference sequence). The CDR3 is made up of 16 amino acids. CDR3 loop: CASSIWVAGVGETQYF. CDR3 nucleotide sequence: TGTGCCAGTAGTATCTGGGTAGCGGGAGTCGGGGAGACCCAGTACTTC.

The rearrangement uses TRBV9 and TRBJ2-1; D not certain. The germline CDR1 and CDR2 sequences are SGDLS and YYNGEE. CDR3 length: 16 amino acids. Trimming stripped 0 bases from V and 4 bases from J, with 14 bases between. CDR3 bases: TGTGCCAGCAGCGTAGGCGGCAGTAGCATTTACAATGAGCAGTTCTTC. It specifies CASSVGGSSIYNEQFF.

The chain uses TRBV19 and TRBJ2-7, with D maybe TRBD1 (6 bases). CDR3 size: 15 residues. Trimming stripped 1 base from V and 3 bases from J, with 13 bases between. CDR1 is LNHDA and CDR2 is SQIVND in the germline V gene (reference sequence). CDR3 region: CASSIASQGSYEQYF. The CDR3 DNA follows: TGTGCCAGTAGTATAGCGTCGCAGGGGAGCTACGAGCAGTACTTC. Full variable domain (rest looked up from reference TRBV19 and TRBJ2-7): DGGITQSPKYLFRKEGQNVTLSCEQNLNHDAMYWYRQDPGQGLRLIYYSQIVNDFQKGDIAEGYSVSREKKESFPLTVTSAQKNPTAFYLCASSIASQGSYEQYFGPGTRLTVT.

V is TRBV19 and J is TRBJ2-5; perhaps TRBD1 as D (5 bases). The CDR3 consists of 13 residues. Germline CDR1 reads LNHDA; CDR2 reads SQIVND (reference sequence). V shed 1 base and J shed 2 bases, with 5 bases lying between them. CDR3 in DNA: TGTGCCAGTAGTATAGGACAGCAAGAGACCCAGTACTTC. Residues: CASSIGQQETQYF.

The chain recombines TRBV7-2 with TRBJ1-1, with 7 bases lining up with TRBD1. The ends lost 5 bases at V and 4 bases at J; junction bases unmatched: 4. The CDR3 covers 13 residues. Germline-derived CDR1 and CDR2 are SGHTA and FQGNSA. This CDR3 is CASSPTGTTEAFF. Here the CDR3 DNA reads TGTGCCAGCAGCCCGACAGGGACCACTGAAGCTTTCTTT.

This clone was recorded a few times. This sequence joins TRBV27 and TRBJ2-7; the D gene is possibly TRBD2 (6 bases). CDR3 length equals 15 residues. In germline, CDR1 is MNHEY, CDR2 SMNVEV (reference sequence). Trimming took off 8 bases at V and 2 bases at J, with 19 bases between the two ends. The CDR3 sequence: CASSIGLATAYEQYF. CDR3 nucleotide sequence: TGTGCCAGCTCCATAGGGCTAGCGACGGCCTACGAGCAGTACTTC.

This chain links TRBV18 with TRBJ1-4; D gene unclear. The germline V gene encodes CDR1 KGHSH and CDR2 LQKENI. Trimming removed 0 bases at V and 7 bases at J, with 6 bases between. CDR3 size: 13 residues. The CDR3 DNA reads as TGTGCCAGCTCACCACCTGAGTTTGAAAAACTGTTTTTT. It specifies CASSPPEFEKLFF.

The chain couples TRBV30 to TRBJ1-2, with D uncertain. CDR3 length: 11 residues. Germline lookup yields CDR1 GTSNPN and CDR2 SVGIG (reference sequence). Trimming cost V 0 bases and J 10 bases, with 9 bases left between them. The CDR3 sequence: CAWSVARYYTF. CDR3 bases: TGTGCCTGGAGTGTAGCCCGATACTACACCTTC.

V gene TRBV2 combines with J gene TRBJ2-5; 10 bases align to TRBD2. CDR1 is SNHLY, CDR2 FYNNEI, per germline. CDR3 length: 13 residues. V lost 7 bases and J lost 4; bases outside the gene matches: 3. CDR3 residues: CASKRGGLETQYF. CDR3 DNA sequence: TGTGCCAGCAAGCGGGGGGGCTTAGAGACCCAGTACTTC.

This clone was seen a few times. The CDR3 sequence: CASSESGALAGELFF. The CDR3 DNA sequence: TGCGCCAGCAGTGAGTCCGGCGCCCTGGCCGGGGAGCTGTTTTTT. The rearrangement uses TRBV10-2 and TRBJ2-2; no definite D call. CDR1 is WSHSY and CDR2 is SAAADI in the germline V gene. Trimming removed 0 bases at V and 6 bases at J, with 11 bases between. The CDR3 extends over 15 amino acids.

This clone occurred many times. CDR3 loop: CASSQEFRGDSPLHF. CDR3 bases: TGCGCCAGCAGCCAAGAATTCAGGGGAGATTCACCCCTCCACTTT. The chain carries TRBV4-3 and TRBJ1-6; D perhaps matches TRBD1 (6 bases). The CDR3 extends over 15 amino acids. Germline-derived CDR1 and CDR2 are LGHNA and YSLEER. V was clipped by 0 bases and J by 8 bases, with 11 bases between them.

The chain employs TRBV2 and TRBJ2-2, with D tentatively TRBD2 (7 bases). The CDR3 covers 16 residues. Trimming took 4 bases from V and 2 from J, leaving 14 bases between them. Germline V gene data show CDR1 as SNHLY and CDR2 as FYNNEI. The CDR3 spells CASSGGASGNTGELFF. The CDR3 nucleotides read TGTGCCAGCAGTGGGGGGGCTAGCGGAAACACCGGGGAGCTGTTTTTT. The variable domain in full, with the rest retrieved from reference TRBV2 and TRBJ2-2, is EPEVTQTPSHQVTQMGQEVILRCVPISNHLYFYWYRQILGQKVEFLVSFYNNEISEKSEIFDDQFSVERPDGSNFTLKIRSTKLEDSAMYFCASSGGASGNTGELFFGEGSRLTVL.

J is TRBJ1-1 and V is TRBV7-9, with 12 bases that match TRBD1. Germline CDR1 is SEHNR and CDR2 is FQNEAQ (reference sequence). V lost 6 bases to trimming and J lost 11 bases; unmatched junction nucleotides: 4. The CDR3 is 12 residues long. This chain's CDR3 is CASRRDRGLAFF. CDR3 sequence (DNA): TGTGCCAGCAGAAGGGACAGGGGGCTGGCTTTCTTT. Full variable domain (outside the CDR3, taken from reference TRBV7-9 and TRBJ1-1): DTGVSQNPRHKITKRGQNVTFRCDPISEHNRLYWYRQTLGQGPEFLTYFQNEAQLEKSRLLSDRFSAERPKGSFSTLEIQRTEQGDSAMYLCASRRDRGLAFFGQGTRLTVV.

The chain recombines TRBV18 with TRBJ2-3; no clear D. The CDR3 loop spans 13 amino acids. CDR1 and CDR2 (germline): KGHSH, LQKENI. Trimming stripped 5 bases from V and 2 bases from J, with 8 bases between. The CDR3 sequence: CASSKTDTDTQYF. CDR3 DNA: TGTGCCAGCTCAAAAACTGACACAGATACGCAGTATTTT.

The rearrangement joins TRBV19 to TRBJ2-3; the match to TRBD2 covers 8 bases. Germline V gene data show CDR1 as LNHDA and CDR2 as SQIVND (reference sequence). V lost 8 bases to trimming and J lost 2 bases; unmatched junction nucleotides: 9. The CDR3 runs 15 residues. Here the CDR3 reads CASPRGGDPTDTQYF. Here the CDR3 DNA reads TGTGCCAGTCCCCGGGGGGGGGATCCCACAGATACGCAGTATTTT.